This TCR beta chain comes out of a study of immune cell composition in non-small cell lung cancer. Findings and caveats of the study: Tumour TCR-beta clonality showed no significant link to smoking pack-years. It was not proven that tumour-reactive clones equal dominant tumour-associated clones.

The J segment lost 5 bases and the V segment lost 0 bases, leaving 3 bases of the junction unmatched. Germline values: CDR1 SGHRS, CDR2 YFSETQ. The CDR3 is 14 residues long. Sequencing used immunoSEQ multiplex PCR; TCRdb keeps in-frame clones, though not all of them. The table shows approximately 5,000 clones, with roughly four fifths occurring only once. Genomic DNA came from frozen unsorted single-cell suspensions. Remarks on this clone: Its target is unknown.

The receptor was isolated from a human donor with non-small cell lung cancer. Sequenced input: lung tumor tissue. The gene calls are TRBV5-1 and TRBJ2-5, with 8 bases aligning to TRBD2. The CDR3 DNA reads TGCGCCAGCAGCTTGGGGAGCGGGGGTGAGACCCAGTACTTC. It codes for CASSLGSGGETQYF. Combining the CDR3 with reference TRBV5-1 and TRBJ2-5 gives the whole variable domain KAGVTQTPRYLIKTRGQQVTLSCSPISGHRSVSWYQQTPGQGLQFLFEYFSETQRNKGNFPGRFSGRQFSNSRSEMNVSTLELGDSALYLCASSLGSGGETQYFGPGTRLLVL.